A single sample gave rise to the 5 T cell receptor beta chains below, sequenced in a study of blood T cell repertoires in COVID-19 (dated by TCRdb to the early 2020s). The protocol used for the library was the immunoSEQ multiplex PCR assay. As stored in TCRdb, this immuneACCESS dataset retains in-frame rearrangements with V and J assigned. A fraction of the clones does not appear; measured against another copy, unresolved V genes explain less than half of the discrepancy, and the remainder lacks a known reason. The sample has approximately 350,000 clones on record, roughly 90% of them singletons. The ten largest clones represent roughly 1.2% of the sample. Sequencing was carried out using peripheral blood. All receptors come from a man aged 40-49 years with acute or convalescent COVID-19.

The V gene is TRBV19, the J gene TRBJ1-5, with D unresolved. The CDR3 has 17 residues. CDR1 and CDR2 (germline): LNHDA, SQIVND (reference sequence). V was shortened by 3 bases and J by 6 bases, with 21 bases between the two germline ends. This CDR3 is CASSIGVTAMWGQPQHF. The CDR3 bases are TGTGCCAGTAGTATCGGGGTTACAGCTATGTGGGGTCAGCCCCAGCATTTT.

The chain couples TRBV11-1 to TRBJ2-2, with 8 bases identical to TRBD1. J was trimmed by 7 bases and V by 5 bases; bases with no gene match: 9. Germline V gives CDR1 SGHAT, CDR2 FQDESV (reference sequence). The CDR3 has 15 residues. CDR3 in DNA: TGTGCCAGCAGCCATGACGGGACAGGAGGCGGGGAGCTGTTTTTT. This translates into CASSHDGTGGGELFF.

CDR3 coding DNA: TGTGCCAGCAGCGCTTCCGGAGGGGCGGGGTATGGCTACACCTTC. Residues: CASSASGGAGYGYTF. The J gene is TRBJ1-2, the V gene TRBV9; perhaps TRBD1 as D (5 bases). V lost 3 bases, J lost 5 bases, and 17 bases lay in between. The length of the CDR3 is 15 residues. The germline CDR1 and CDR2 sequences are SGDLS and YYNGEE.

With regard to this clone: The identical CDR3 is also encoded by other nucleotide sequences in the sample. The chain carries TRBV7-8 and TRBJ1-1; weak D call: TRBD1 (5 bases). The CDR3 loop spans 15 amino acids. The germline CDR1 and CDR2 sequences are SGHVS and FQNEAQ. V dropped 1 base and J dropped 4 bases, with 13 bases sitting between them. The CDR3 DNA is TGTGCCAGCAGCTTAGTCGGGGGAGGCGGCACTGAAGCTTTCTTT. It translates to CASSLVGGGGTEAFF.

V usage is TRBV27 and J usage is TRBJ2-7; a possible D gene is TRBD2 (7 bases). V shed 6 bases and J shed 5 bases, with 20 bases lying between them. The CDR3 is made up of 15 amino acids. The germline V gene encodes CDR1 MNHEY and CDR2 SMNVEV (reference sequence). The CDR3 sequence is CASSPGSGGMNEQYF. CDR3 coding DNA: TGTGCCAGCAGCCCCGGATCGGGGGGCATGAACGAGCAGTACTTC.